This TCR beta chain was identified during a study of human CD8 memory T cell subsets. Production of TCR beta libraries used UMI-labeled 5' RACE as the method. TCRdb processed the 5' RACE reads again and assigns one entry to each CDR3 protein, with no DNA. The table lists some 8,000 distinct CDR3 sequences. Germline-derived CDR1 and CDR2 are MNHEY and SMNVEV (reference sequence). The CDR3 has 15 residues. The TCR originated in a human donor in good health. Sequencing input: CD8+ T cells from PBMCs. The rearrangement uses TRBV27 and TRBJ1-5. The CDR3 here is CASSRSDGSNQPQHF.